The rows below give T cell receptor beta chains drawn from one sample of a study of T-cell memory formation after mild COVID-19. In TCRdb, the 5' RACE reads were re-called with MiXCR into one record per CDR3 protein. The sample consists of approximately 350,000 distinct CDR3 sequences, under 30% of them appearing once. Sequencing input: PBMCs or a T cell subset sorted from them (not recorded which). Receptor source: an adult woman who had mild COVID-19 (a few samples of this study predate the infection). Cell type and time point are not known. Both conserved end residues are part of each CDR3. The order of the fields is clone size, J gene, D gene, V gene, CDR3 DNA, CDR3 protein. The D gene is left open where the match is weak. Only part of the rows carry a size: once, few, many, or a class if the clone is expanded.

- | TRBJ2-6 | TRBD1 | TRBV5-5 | TGTGCCAGCAGCTTTGAAACCGGGACAGACCTCTCTGGGGCCAACGTCCTGACTTTC | CASSFETGTDLSGANVLTF
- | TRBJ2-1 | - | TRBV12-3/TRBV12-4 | TGTGCCAGCAGTTCGCACAGGGTAATGGGTTACAATGAGCAGTTCTTC | CASSSHRVMGYNEQFF
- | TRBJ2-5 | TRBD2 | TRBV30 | TGTGCCTGGAGTAGGCTAGCGGGTGGAGGAAAAGAGACCCAGTACTTC | CAWSRLAGGGKETQYF
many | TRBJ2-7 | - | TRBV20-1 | TGCAGTGCCCGGCGGACTCCGAGCTCCTACGAGCAGTACTTC | CSARRTPSSYEQYF
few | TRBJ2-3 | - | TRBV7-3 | TGTGCCAGCAGCTCCAGAGGGGGAACAGATACGCAGTATTTT | CASSSRGGTDTQYF
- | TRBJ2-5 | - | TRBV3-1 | TGTGCCACCAGCAGAGGGGTTCAAGAGACCCAGTACTTC | CATSRGVQETQYF
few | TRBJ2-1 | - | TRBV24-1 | TGTGCCACCAGTGATCCGGGGATGTACAATGAGCAGTTCTTC | CATSDPGMYNEQFF
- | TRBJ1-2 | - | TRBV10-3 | TGTGCCACCCGCCGTGGCTACACCTTC | CATRRGYTF
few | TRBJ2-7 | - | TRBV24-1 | TGTGCCACCAGTGATCCACAGGAAGCTTCTGGTGAGCAGTACTTC | CATSDPQEASGEQYF
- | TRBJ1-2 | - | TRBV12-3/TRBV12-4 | TGTGCCAGCAGTTGGTACTATGGCTACACCTTC | CASSWYYGYTF
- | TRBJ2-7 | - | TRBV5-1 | TGCGCCAGCACCACTGGTATACCGGGGGTCTCCTACGAGCAGTACTTC | CASTTGIPGVSYEQYF
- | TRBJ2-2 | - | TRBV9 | TGTGCCAGCAGCTCCAACGATGGACACCGGGAGCTGTTTTTT | CASSSNDGHRELFF
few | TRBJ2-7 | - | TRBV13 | TGTGCCAGCAGCTTGCACATAGCGGAATACTCCTACGAGCAGTACTTC | CASSLHIAEYSYEQYF
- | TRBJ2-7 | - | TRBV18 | TGTGCCAGCTCACCAGTGGGGGGCGGGGGCGCTTACAGCGAGCAGAACTTC | CASSPVGGGGAYSEQNF
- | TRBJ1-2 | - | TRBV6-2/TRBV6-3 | TGTGCCAGCAGCATAGCTGGAGGGGCGAACTATGGCTACACCTTC | CASSIAGGANYGYTF
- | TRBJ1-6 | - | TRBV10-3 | TGTGCCATCAGTGAAGTCGGGGCCCAATCACCCCTCCACTTT | CAISEVGAQSPLHF
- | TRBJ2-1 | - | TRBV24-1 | TGTGCCACCAGTGATTTCGGCGGGAATGAGCAGTTCTTC | CATSDFGGNEQFF
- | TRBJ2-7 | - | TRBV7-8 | TGTGCCAGCAGCTTCCACACTGGGCACACCTACGAGCAGTACTTC | CASSFHTGHTYEQYF
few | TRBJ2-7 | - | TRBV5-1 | TGCGCCAGCAGCTTGATCAGGGGTTACGAGCAGTACTTC | CASSLIRGYEQYF
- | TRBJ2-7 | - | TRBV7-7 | TGTGCCAGCAGCTTGGGGCAGGGTCCTGTCTACGAGCAGTACTTC | CASSLGQGPVYEQYF